This T cell receptor beta chain was sequenced for a study of CXCR4 blockade with PD-1 therapy in pancreatic cancer. The assay was immunoSEQ multiplex PCR, and TCRdb's table has in-frame clones only and misses some. The sample shows roughly 420 clones, approximately 70% of them seen only once. Findings of the study overall: Clone frequency correlated with its number of distinct nucleotide rearrangements. Sequencing covered TCRbeta chains only, not alpha chains.

As to this clone: What it binds is not known.

After removal of 4 bases from V and 4 bases from J, the junction contained 12 bases not matched to a gene. The CDR3 length is 16 residues. Looked up from germline, CDR1 is SQVTM and CDR2 is ANQGSEA. Sequences were derived from tumor tissue, sampled before culture. This TCR was sampled from a human donor with pancreatic ductal adenocarcinoma. The rearrangement links TRBV29-1 to TRBJ2-5; 10 bases match TRBD2. The CDR3 sequence is CSVVPSGGQEGETQYF. CDR3 nucleotides: TGCAGCGTTGTGCCTAGCGGGGGCCAAGAGGGAGAGACCCAGTACTTC. Looking up the rest from reference TRBV29-1 and TRBJ2-5 gives the full variable domain: SAVISQKPSRDICQRGTSLTIQCQVDSQVTMMFWYRQQPGQSLTLIATANQGSEATYESGFVIDKFPISRPNLTFSTLTVSNMSPEDSSIYLCSVVPSGGQEGETQYFGPGTRLLVL.